This is a list of T cell receptor beta chains from one sample in a study of vaccination and CD4 T cells after COVID-19. Their antigen targets remain unknown. A single record per CDR3 protein comes from TCRdb applying MiXCR to the PCR reads. Among some 9,600 distinct CDR3 sequences, around 25% were seen once, and the ten largest hold 25% to 30%. The material was CD4+ T cells from blood, cultured in vitro, obtained before SARS-CoV-2 vaccination. Receptors were obtained from a human donor who received a COVID-19 vaccine. The CDR3 runs from the conserved cysteine through the conserved F or W. The D gene is left open where the match is weak. Where a row states a size, it is once, few, many or the class of an expanded clone; other rows omit it.

TRBD1	TRBV25-1	few	TRBJ1-1	TGTGCCAGCAACGGACAGGGGAGATACACTGAAGCTTTCTTT	CASNGQGRYTEAFF
NA	TRBV2	NA	TRBJ1-3	TGTGCCAGCAGTGTTAGCAGGCTCTCTGGAAACACCATATATTTT	CASSVSRLSGNTIYF
TRBD2	TRBV7-2	NA	TRBJ2-5	TGTGCCAGCAGCTTAGCGCTAGCGGGGGGCCAAGAGACCCAGTACTTC	CASSLALAGGQETQYF
TRBD1	TRBV25-1	NA	TRBJ1-2	TGTGCCAGCAGTATAGGGACAGGGGGCAAGGGCTACACCTTC	CASSIGTGGKGYTF
TRBD2	TRBV7-2	once	TRBJ2-5	TGTGCCCGCAGCTCTAGCGGGGGCGCTGAGACCCAGTACTTC	CARSSSGGAETQYF
NA	TRBV20-1	few	TRBJ1-2	TGCAGTGCTAGTTACAGCGCCAACTATGGCTACACCTTC	CSASYSANYGYTF
NA	TRBV6-1	few	TRBJ1-2	TGTGCCAGCAGTGAACAGGGGCCCGCAACGTCCACTGGCTACACCTTC	CASSEQGPATSTGYTF
NA	TRBV19	NA	TRBJ1-2	TGTGCCAGTAGTCCACAGGGAAGCTATGGCTACACCTTC	CASSPQGSYGYTF
NA	TRBV30	NA	TRBJ2-2	TGTGCCTGGGCCCCAAATAGGGGGGGAACCGGGGAGCTGTTTTTT	CAWAPNRGGTGELFF
TRBD1	TRBV7-3	NA	TRBJ2-2	TGTGCCAGCAGCTTAACCCCCCTGTTTGGACAGGGGTACACCGGGGAGCTGTTTTTT	CASSLTPLFGQGYTGELFF
TRBD1	TRBV11-3	few	TRBJ2-5	TGTGCCAGCAGCCCTGGACAGGGCGGGCAAGAGACCCAGTACTTC	CASSPGQGGQETQYF
NA	TRBV5-4	NA	TRBJ2-7	TGTGCCAGCAGCTTGTTGCAAGGGAGAGGGGAGCAGTACTTC	CASSLLQGRGEQYF
NA	TRBV10-2	NA	TRBJ2-2	TGCGCCAGCAGTGAGAACACCGGGGAGCTGTTTTTT	CASSENTGELFF
TRBD1	TRBV10-3	NA	TRBJ1-2	TGTGCCATCAGATCCGGACAGGGCATCTATGGCTACACCTTC	CAIRSGQGIYGYTF
TRBD2	TRBV7-3	few	TRBJ2-7	TGTGCCAGCAGCTCGGGACTAGCGGGGCCCTACGAGCAGTACTTC	CASSSGLAGPYEQYF
NA	TRBV7-8	once	TRBJ1-2	TGTGCCAGCAGCTTTCAGTTGATGCAGGGCGACGGCCACACCTTC	CASSFQLMQGDGHTF
NA	TRBV7-2	few	TRBJ2-5	TGTGCCAGCAGCCCTAATGGGCAATCCCAGGAGACCCAGTACTTC	CASSPNGQSQETQYF
TRBD1	TRBV24-1	NA	TRBJ2-7	TGTGCCACCAGTGACCCGGACAGGGGCCACGAGCAGTACTTC	CATSDPDRGHEQYF
TRBD2	TRBV4-1	once	TRBJ2-2	TGCGCCAGCAGCCAAGAAGCGGGGGGGCTCACCGGGGAGCTGTTTTTT	CASSQEAGGLTGELFF
NA	TRBV15	NA	TRBJ2-7	TGTGCCACCAGCCCTGATCGGGGTTCCTACGAGCAGTACTTC	CATSPDRGSYEQYF
NA	TRBV6-1	NA	TRBJ1-5	TGTGCCAGCAGCCCCTGGGCTCAGCCCCAGCATTTT	CASSPWAQPQHF
TRBD1	TRBV5-4	few	TRBJ1-4	TGTGCCAGCAGCTTGCCAGGGGGCGACGGTGAAAAACTGTTTTTT	CASSLPGGDGEKLFF
NA	TRBV7-9	NA	TRBJ2-3	TGTGCCAGCAGGAGGGACTCGGGTACAGATACGCAGTATTTT	CASRRDSGTDTQYF
TRBD1	TRBV24-1	NA	TRBJ1-5	TGTGCCACCAGGGGGACAGGGGAGAGCAATCAGCCCCAGCATTTT	CATRGTGESNQPQHF
NA	TRBV2	NA	TRBJ2-3	TGTGCCAGCGCTTCGGAGGGCACAGATACGCAGTATTTT	CASASEGTDTQYF
TRBD2	TRBV29-1	NA	TRBJ2-3	TGCAGCGTTGAATTAGCGGGGGGGCCTATCGATACGCAGTATTTT	CSVELAGGPIDTQYF
TRBD2	TRBV10-3	few	TRBJ2-7	TGTGCCATCAGTGAGTCTGCGGGGGGGCCCTACGAGCAGTACTTC	CAISESAGGPYEQYF
NA	TRBV19	few	TRBJ2-2	TGTGCCAGTAGTATTAGGCAGGCGGGGAACACCGGGGAGCTGTTTTTT	CASSIRQAGNTGELFF
NA	TRBV20-1	few	TRBJ2-4	TGCAGTGCTAGAGTTCGTAATGAGGGCGAGGGCAAAAACATTCAGTACTTC	CSARVRNEGEGKNIQYF
TRBD2	TRBV11-3	once	TRBJ2-1	TGTGCCAGCAGCTTAAGGGGCGGCGCTCTAGCGGGGGGACGCTCCTACAATGAGCAGTTCTTC	CASSLRGGALAGGRSYNEQFF
NA	TRBV7-9	medium-sized	TRBJ1-1	TGTGCCAGCAGCTGGGCAGAAGACACTGAAGCTTTCTTT	CASSWAEDTEAFF
TRBD1	TRBV2	NA	TRBJ2-7	TGTGCCAGCAGTGACCCGGGACAGGGAACCTACGAGCAGTACTTC	CASSDPGQGTYEQYF
NA	TRBV6-1	NA	TRBJ2-7	TGTGCCAGCGTCTCTACCTACGAGCAGTACTTC	CASVSTYEQYF
NA	TRBV19	few	TRBJ1-1	TGTGCCAGTAGTACCTGGACAAGGAACACTGAAGCTTTCTTT	CASSTWTRNTEAFF
TRBD2	TRBV7-7	NA	TRBJ2-1	TGTGCCAGCAGCTTGACTAGCGGGGCTTACAATGAGCAGTTCTTC	CASSLTSGAYNEQFF
TRBD1	TRBV6-2/TRBV6-3	few	TRBJ1-6	TGTGCCAGCAGTTACCCAACAGGGGCCCTTGGATCACCCCTCCACTTT	CASSYPTGALGSPLHF
TRBD1	TRBV20-1	NA	TRBJ1-1	TGCAGTGCCCCGGGACAGGGGGCGGGGGCCGGGGACACTGAAGCTTTCTTT	CSAPGQGAGAGDTEAFF
TRBD1	TRBV20-1	few	TRBJ1-5	TGCAGTGCCTCGACAGGGGATCAGCCCCAGCATTTT	CSASTGDQPQHF
TRBD2	TRBV20-1	medium-sized	TRBJ2-5	TGCAGTGCTGCCAGGACTAGCGGAATTCAAGAGACCCAGTACTTC	CSAARTSGIQETQYF
TRBD1	TRBV6-7	NA	TRBJ2-4	TGTGCCAGCAGTTACTCGAGGGCCGGGACAGGGGGCTTTTACTTC	CASSYSRAGTGGFYF
NA	TRBV6-5	few	TRBJ2-5	TGTGCCAGCAGTTACGGGGGGATCGAGACCCAGTACTTC	CASSYGGIETQYF
TRBD1	TRBV12-3/TRBV12-4	once	TRBJ1-2	TGTGCCAGCAGGCGGACAGGGGGCGGCTACACCTTC	CASRRTGGGYTF
TRBD1	TRBV5-5	NA	TRBJ2-7	TGTGCCAGCAGCTTGGACAGGGGCGAGCAGTACTTC	CASSLDRGEQYF
NA	TRBV2	NA	TRBJ1-6	TGTGCCAGCAGTGAAAGAGGCCGGGAGGGAAATTTACCCCTCCACTTT	CASSERGREGNLPLHF
NA	TRBV21-1	NA	TRBJ1-3	NA	CASSKARYSCHRSGNTIYF
TRBD1	TRBV2	NA	TRBJ2-5	TGTGCCAGCAGACGTAGGACAGGGGAGGCAGAGACCCAGTACTTC	CASRRRTGEAETQYF
TRBD1	TRBV19	NA	TRBJ2-4	TGTGCCAGTAGTACCGGGACAGGGAAAAACATTCAGTACTTC	CASSTGTGKNIQYF
NA	TRBV5-6	NA	TRBJ2-5	TGTGCCAGCAGCTTGATGTCGGGGATAGAGACCCAGTACTTC	CASSLMSGIETQYF
TRBD2	TRBV12-3/TRBV12-4	few	TRBJ2-3	TGTGCCAGCACGCAACTAGCGGGGGAAACAGATACGCAGTATTTT	CASTQLAGETDTQYF
NA	TRBV5-1	few	TRBJ1-6	TGCGCCAGCCGCCCTTCCTGGGATCAGGCCCTCCACTTT	CASRPSWDQALHF
TRBD1	TRBV5-6	NA	TRBJ2-7	TGTGCCAGCAGCTTGTCACGGACAGGGGCGTCCTACGAGCAGTACTTC	CASSLSRTGASYEQYF
NA	TRBV7-9	few	TRBJ1-1	TGTGCCAGCAGCTTTCAGGGAGACAACACTGAAGCTTTCTTT	CASSFQGDNTEAFF
NA	TRBV20-1	few	TRBJ1-1	TGCAGTGCGCTTAGTCCAGATGAAGCTTTCTTT	CSALSPDEAFF